One T cell receptor (beta chain) is described in this entry. The CDR3 extends over 16 amino acids. V was pared by 4 bases and J by 2 bases, with 12 bases of the junction left unmatched. CDR1 and CDR2 (germline): SGHRS, YFSETQ. Some clones are missing from TCRdb's copy, which holds only in-frame ones; the method was immunoSEQ multiplex PCR. The sample holds over 45,000 clones; 85% to 95% are singletons and the top ten take roughly 2.7%. These data originate in a study of T cell changes during pregnancy in multiple sclerosis. V is TRBV5-1 and J is TRBJ2-7, with 7 nucleotides matching TRBD2. This TCR came from a female donor with multiple sclerosis, enrolled in a pregnancy study. The material was CD8+ T cells from peripheral blood mononuclear cells, obtained in the third trimester of pregnancy. The CDR3 DNA is TGCGCCAGCAGCAGCCGCGAAGGGGAGGGTACCTACGAGCAGTACTTC. This codes for CASSSREGEGTYEQYF.